The TCR beta chain under discussion was sequenced for a study of somatic mutations in cytotoxic T cells in rheumatoid arthritis. Points from the study as a whole: Antigens targeted by the expanded CD8+ clones were unknown. Compared with age-matched healthy controls, rheumatoid arthritis patients did not differ significantly in CD8+ T-cell clonality. In rheumatoid arthritis patients, unlike healthy controls, CD8+ clonality rose with age.

The table came from immunoSEQ multiplex PCR; TCRdb's copy has only in-frame clones and leaves some out. The sample lists 12,000 or so clones, just under 75% occurring once. Germline V CDR1 and CDR2: SGHTA, FQGNSA. The CDR3 runs 15 residues. The V and J ends lost 1 base and 5 bases respectively, with 14 bases between them. In the case of this clone: Its antigen is unknown.

Positive selection using magnetic beads isolated the CD4+ and CD8+ cells (purity was checked by flow cytometry). The chain couples TRBV7-2 to TRBJ1-2; weak D call: TRBD1 (5 bases). The origin of this receptor is a woman in her 40s in good health. Sequencing input: CD8+ T cells sorted from blood. The CDR3 reads CASSLVWTHAYGYTF. CDR3 in DNA: TGTGCCAGCAGCTTAGTGTGGACACATGCTTATGGCTACACCTTC.